This TCR beta chain was captured in a study of CD8 T cells in Susac syndrome. Findings of the study overall: The authors acknowledged that the study's TCR sequencing and HLA analysis involved relatively few individuals.

It was with random hexamers that 0.5 to 1 ug RNA was reverse transcribed. Across 54 Vbeta and 13 Jbeta, immunoSEQ multiplex PCR amplified TCR beta CDR3. TCRdb recomputed calls from the immunoSEQ multiplex PCR reads with MiXCR, one row per CDR3 protein. There are approximately 100,000 distinct CDR3 sequences in the sample; about 90% occur only once, and over 0.12% lies in the top ten. V was shortened by 1 base and J by 2 bases, with 9 bases between the two germline ends. This CDR3 region has 14 residues. Germline loops: CDR1 KGHSH, CDR2 LQKENI. CD8+ and CD4+ T cells from blood underwent TCR beta sequencing. As controls, healthy donors matched for age and sex were used. A remark on this clonotype: The target antigen is unknown.

This receptor was obtained from a human donor in good health. This rearrangement joins TRBV18 to TRBJ2-7; possibly TRBD1 for D (5 bases). Sequencing used CD4+ T cells from PBMCs. The CDR3 DNA reads TGTGCCAGCTCACCACTGGACATTCCCTACGAGCAGTACTTC. Amino acid sequence: CASSPLDIPYEQYF.